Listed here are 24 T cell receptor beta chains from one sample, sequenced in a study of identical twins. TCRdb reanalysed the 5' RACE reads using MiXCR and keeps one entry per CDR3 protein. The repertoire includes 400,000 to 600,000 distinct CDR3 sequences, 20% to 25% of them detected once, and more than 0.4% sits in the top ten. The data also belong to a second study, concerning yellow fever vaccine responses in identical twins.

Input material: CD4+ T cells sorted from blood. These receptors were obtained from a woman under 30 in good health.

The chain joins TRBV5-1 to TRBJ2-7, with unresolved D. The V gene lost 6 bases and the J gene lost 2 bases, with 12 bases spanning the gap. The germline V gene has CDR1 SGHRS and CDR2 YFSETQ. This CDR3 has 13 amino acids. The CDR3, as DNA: TGCGCCAGCACCCCGGAGTTACCCTACGAGCAGTACGTC. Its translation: CASTPELPYEQYV.

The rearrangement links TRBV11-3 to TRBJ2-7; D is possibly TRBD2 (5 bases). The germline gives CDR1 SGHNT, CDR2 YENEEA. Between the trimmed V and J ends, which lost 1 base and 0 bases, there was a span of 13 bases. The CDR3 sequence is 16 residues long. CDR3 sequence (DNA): TGTGCCAGCAGCTTAGTTTACGGGGAGAGCTCCTACGAGCAGTACGTC. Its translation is CASSLVYGESSYEQYV.

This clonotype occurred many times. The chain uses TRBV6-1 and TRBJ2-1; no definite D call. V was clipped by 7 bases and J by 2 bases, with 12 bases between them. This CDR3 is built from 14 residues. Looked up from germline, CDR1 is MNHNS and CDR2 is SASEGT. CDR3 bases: TGTGCCAGCATGGTCGACTTAGCCTACAATGAGCAGTTCTTC. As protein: CASMVDLAYNEQFF.

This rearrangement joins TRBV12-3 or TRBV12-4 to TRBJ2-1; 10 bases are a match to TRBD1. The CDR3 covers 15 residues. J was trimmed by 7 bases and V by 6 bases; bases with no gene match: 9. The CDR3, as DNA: TGTGCCAGCAGCCTAATGGGACAGGGGTGGAATGAGCAGTTCTTC. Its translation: CASSLMGQGWNEQFF.

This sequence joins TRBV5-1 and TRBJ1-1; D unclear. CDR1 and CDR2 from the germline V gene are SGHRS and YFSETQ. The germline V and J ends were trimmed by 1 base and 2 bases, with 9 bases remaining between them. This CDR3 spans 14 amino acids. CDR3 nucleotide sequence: TGCGCCAGCAGCTTGTGGCAGCAAAACACTGAAGCTTTCTTT. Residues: CASSLWQQNTEAFF.

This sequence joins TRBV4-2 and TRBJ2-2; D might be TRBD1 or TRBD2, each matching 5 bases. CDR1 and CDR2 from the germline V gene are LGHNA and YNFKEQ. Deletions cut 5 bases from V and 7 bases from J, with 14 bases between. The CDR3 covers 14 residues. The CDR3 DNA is TGTGCCAGCAGCAGGGACGATCCGGTCGGGGAGCTGTTTTTT. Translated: CASSRDDPVGELFF.

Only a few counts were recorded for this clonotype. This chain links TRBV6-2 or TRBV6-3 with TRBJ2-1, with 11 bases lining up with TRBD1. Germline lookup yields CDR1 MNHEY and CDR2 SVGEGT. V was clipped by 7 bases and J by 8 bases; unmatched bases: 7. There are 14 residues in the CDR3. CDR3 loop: CASTIGQGAYEQFF. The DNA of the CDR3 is TGTGCCAGCACCATCGGACAGGGGGCCTATGAGCAGTTCTTC.

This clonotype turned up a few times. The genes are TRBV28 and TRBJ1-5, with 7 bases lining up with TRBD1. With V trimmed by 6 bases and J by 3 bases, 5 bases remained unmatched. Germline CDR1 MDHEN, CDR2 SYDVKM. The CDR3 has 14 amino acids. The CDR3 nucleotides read TGTGCCAGCAGAGAGGGACAGATCAATCAGCCCCAGCATTTT. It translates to CASREGQINQPQHF.

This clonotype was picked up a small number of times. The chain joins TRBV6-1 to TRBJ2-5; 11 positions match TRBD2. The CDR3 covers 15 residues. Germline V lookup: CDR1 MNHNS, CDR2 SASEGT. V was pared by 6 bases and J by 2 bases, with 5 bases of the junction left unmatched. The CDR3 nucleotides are TGTGCCAGCAGCCTGACTAGCGGGGTTCAAGAGACCCAGTACTTC. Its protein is CASSLTSGVQETQYF.

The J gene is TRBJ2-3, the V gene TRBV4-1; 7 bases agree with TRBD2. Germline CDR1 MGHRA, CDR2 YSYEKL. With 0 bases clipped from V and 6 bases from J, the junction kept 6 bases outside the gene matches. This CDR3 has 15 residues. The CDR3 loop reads CASSQDGGSGDTQYF. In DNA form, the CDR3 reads TGCGCCAGCAGCCAAGATGGCGGGAGTGGGGATACGCAGTATTTT.

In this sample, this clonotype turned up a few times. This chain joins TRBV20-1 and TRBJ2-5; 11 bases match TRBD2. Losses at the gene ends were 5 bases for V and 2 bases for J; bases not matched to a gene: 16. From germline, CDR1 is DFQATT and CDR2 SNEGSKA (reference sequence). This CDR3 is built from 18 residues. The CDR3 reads CSASTLAGGPTTQETQYF. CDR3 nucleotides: TGCAGTGCTTCAACCTTAGCGGGAGGGCCCACTACACAAGAGACCCAGTACTTC.

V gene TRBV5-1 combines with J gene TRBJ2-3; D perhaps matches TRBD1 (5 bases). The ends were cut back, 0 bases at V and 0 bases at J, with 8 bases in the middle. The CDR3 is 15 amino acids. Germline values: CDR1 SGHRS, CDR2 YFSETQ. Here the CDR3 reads CASSLVQGSTDTQYF. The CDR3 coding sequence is TGCGCCAGCAGCTTGGTCCAGGGAAGCACAGATACGCAGTATTTT.

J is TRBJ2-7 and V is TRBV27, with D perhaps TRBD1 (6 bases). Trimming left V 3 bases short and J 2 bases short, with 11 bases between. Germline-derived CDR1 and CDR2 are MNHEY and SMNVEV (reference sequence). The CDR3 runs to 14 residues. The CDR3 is CASSLVGDTYEQYF. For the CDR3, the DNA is TGTGCCAGCAGTTTGGTAGGGGACACCTACGAGCAGTACTTC.

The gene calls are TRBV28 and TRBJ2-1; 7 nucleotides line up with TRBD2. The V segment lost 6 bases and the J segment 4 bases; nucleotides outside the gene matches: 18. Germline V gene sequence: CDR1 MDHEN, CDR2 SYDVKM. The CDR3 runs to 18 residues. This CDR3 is CASRNGGYEGGRYNEQFF. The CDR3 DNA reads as TGTGCCAGCAGGAACGGAGGGTATGAGGGAGGGAGGTACAATGAGCAGTTCTTC.

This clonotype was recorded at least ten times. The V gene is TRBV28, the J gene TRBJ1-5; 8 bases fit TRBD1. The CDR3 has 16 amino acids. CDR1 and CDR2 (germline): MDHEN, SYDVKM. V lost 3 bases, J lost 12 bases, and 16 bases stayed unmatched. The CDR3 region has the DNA TGTGCCAGCAGTTTGACCGCCTCAGCAACAGGGGGGCACCAGCATTTT. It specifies CASSLTASATGGHQHF.

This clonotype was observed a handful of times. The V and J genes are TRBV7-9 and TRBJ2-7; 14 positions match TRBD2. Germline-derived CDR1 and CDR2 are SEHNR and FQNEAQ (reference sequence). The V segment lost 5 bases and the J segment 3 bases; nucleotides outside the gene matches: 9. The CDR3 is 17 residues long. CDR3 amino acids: CASSLAGTSGSFYEQYF. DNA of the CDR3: TGTGCCAGCAGCCTCGCCGGGACTAGCGGGAGTTTCTACGAGCAGTACTTC.

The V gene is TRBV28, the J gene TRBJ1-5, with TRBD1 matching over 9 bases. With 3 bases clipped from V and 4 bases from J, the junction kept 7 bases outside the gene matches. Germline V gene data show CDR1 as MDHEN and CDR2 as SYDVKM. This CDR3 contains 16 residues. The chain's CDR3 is CASSFYRGQGNQPQHF. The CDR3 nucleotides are TGTGCCAGCAGTTTTTACAGGGGGCAAGGGAATCAGCCCCAGCATTTT.

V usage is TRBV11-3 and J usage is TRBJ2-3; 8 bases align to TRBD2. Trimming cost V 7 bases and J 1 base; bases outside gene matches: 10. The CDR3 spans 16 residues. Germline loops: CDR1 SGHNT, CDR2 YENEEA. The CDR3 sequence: CASIESGGHRTDTQYF. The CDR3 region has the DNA TGTGCCAGCATCGAGAGCGGGGGCCATCGCACAGATACGCAGTATTTT.

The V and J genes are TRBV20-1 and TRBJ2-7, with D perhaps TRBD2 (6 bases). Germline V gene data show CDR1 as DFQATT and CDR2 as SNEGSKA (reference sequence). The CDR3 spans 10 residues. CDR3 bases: TGCAGTGCTGGGACTCTCGAGAAGTACGTC. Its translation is CSAGTLEKYV.

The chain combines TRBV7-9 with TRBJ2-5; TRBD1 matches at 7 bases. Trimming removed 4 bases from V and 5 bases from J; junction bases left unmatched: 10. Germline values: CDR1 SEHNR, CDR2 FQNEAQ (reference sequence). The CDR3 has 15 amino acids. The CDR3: CASSSQTGQEETQYF. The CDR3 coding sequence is TGTGCCAGCAGCTCCCAGACAGGGCAAGAGGAGACCCAGTACTTC. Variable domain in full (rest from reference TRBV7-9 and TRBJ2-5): DTGVSQNPRHKITKRGQNVTFRCDPISEHNRLYWYRQTLGQGPEFLTYFQNEAQLEKSRLLSDRFSAERPKGSFSTLEIQRTEQGDSAMYLCASSSQTGQEETQYFGPGTRLLVL.

CDR3 region: CASGLAGGTPYEQYF. The DNA for the CDR3 is TGTGCCTCGGGGCTAGCGGGAGGAACCCCATACGAGCAGTACTTC. The chain employs TRBV10-3 and TRBJ2-7; 11 bases map to TRBD2. CDR1 ENHRY and CDR2 SYGVKD come from the germline V gene. This CDR3 has 15 amino acids. The V and J ends lost 11 bases and 4 bases, in that order; junction bases with no gene match: 13.

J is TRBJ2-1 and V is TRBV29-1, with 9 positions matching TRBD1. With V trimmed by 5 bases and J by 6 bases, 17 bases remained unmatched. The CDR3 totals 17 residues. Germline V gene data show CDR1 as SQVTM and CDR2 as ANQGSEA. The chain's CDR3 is CSVSKGTGTFILNEQFF. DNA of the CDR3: TGCAGCGTTTCGAAGGGGACAGGGACCTTTATCCTCAATGAGCAGTTCTTC.

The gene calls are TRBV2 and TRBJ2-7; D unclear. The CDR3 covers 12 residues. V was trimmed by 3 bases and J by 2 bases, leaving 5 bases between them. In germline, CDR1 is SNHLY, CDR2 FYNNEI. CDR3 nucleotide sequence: TGTGCCAGCAGTGAGAATACCTACGAGCAGTACTTC. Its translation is CASSENTYEQYF.

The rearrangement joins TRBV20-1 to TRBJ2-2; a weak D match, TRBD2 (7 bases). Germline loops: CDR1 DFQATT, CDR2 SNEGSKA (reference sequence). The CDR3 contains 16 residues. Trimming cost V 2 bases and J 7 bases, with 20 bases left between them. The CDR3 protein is CSARNPRGGASGELFF. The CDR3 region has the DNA TGCAGTGCTAGAAACCCTAGGGGGGGGGCCAGCGGGGAGCTGTTTTTT.